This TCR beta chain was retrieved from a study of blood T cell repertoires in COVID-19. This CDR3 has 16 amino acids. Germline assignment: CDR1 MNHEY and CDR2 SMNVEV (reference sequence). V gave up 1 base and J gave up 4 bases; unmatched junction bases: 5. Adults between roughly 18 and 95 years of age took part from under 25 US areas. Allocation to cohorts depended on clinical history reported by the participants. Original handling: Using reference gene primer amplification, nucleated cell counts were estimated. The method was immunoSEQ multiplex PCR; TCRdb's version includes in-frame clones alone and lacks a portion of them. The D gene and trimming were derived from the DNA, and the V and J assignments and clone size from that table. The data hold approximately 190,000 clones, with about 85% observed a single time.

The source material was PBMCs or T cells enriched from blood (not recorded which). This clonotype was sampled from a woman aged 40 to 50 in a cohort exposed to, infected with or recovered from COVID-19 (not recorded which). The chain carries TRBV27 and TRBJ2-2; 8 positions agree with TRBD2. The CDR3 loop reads CASSLYGGRTTGELFF. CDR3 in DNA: TGTGCCAGCAGTTTATATGGCGGGAGGACCACCGGGGAGCTGTTTTTT.